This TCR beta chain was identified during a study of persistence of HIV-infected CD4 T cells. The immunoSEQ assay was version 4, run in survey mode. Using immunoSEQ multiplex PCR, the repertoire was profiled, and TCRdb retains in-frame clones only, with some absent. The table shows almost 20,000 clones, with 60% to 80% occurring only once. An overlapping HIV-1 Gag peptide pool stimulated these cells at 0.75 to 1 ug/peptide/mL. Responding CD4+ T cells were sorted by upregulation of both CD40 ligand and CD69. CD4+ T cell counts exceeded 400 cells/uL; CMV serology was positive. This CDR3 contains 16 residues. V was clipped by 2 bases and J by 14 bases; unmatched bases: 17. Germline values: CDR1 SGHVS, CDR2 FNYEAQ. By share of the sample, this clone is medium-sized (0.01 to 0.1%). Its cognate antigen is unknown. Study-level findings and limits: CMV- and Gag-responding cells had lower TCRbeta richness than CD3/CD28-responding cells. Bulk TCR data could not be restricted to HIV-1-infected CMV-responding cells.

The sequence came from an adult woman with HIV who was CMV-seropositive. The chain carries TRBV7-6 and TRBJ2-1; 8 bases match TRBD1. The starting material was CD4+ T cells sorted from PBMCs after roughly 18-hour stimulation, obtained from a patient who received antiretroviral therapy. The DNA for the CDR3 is TGTGCCAGCAGCTTACCTTATCCAAAGGACAGGGTACCTAAGTTCTTC. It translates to CASSLPYPKDRVPKFF.